This entry is about one T cell receptor (beta chain). Its antigen is undetermined. RNA in amounts of roughly 0.5 to 1 ug was reverse transcribed with random hexamers. Amplification of TCR beta CDR3 spanned 54 Vbeta and 13 Jbeta via immunoSEQ multiplex PCR. MiXCR was run by TCRdb on the immunoSEQ multiplex PCR reads, yielding one entry per CDR3 protein. The sample consists of about 150,000 distinct CDR3 sequences, around 94% of them appearing once. Germline V gene sequence: CDR1 GTSNPN, CDR2 SVGIG (reference sequence). V was cut by 6 bases and J by 7 bases, with 9 bases left in between. The CDR3 covers 11 residues. The sequenced target, TCR beta, came from blood CD8+ and CD4+ T cells. Healthy donors matched for age and sex were used as controls. These data are taken from a study of CD8 T cells in Susac syndrome. Study-wide findings and caveats: The study recognized that the number of individuals in its TCR sequencing and HLA analysis was relatively small.

The TCR comes from a human donor in good health. This chain joins TRBV30 and TRBJ2-2; no reliable D call. Sequenced input: CD4+ T cells from PBMCs. CDR3 coding DNA: TGTGCCTGTAGGAAGCTCGGGGAGCTGTTTTTT. Encoded protein: CACRKLGELFF.